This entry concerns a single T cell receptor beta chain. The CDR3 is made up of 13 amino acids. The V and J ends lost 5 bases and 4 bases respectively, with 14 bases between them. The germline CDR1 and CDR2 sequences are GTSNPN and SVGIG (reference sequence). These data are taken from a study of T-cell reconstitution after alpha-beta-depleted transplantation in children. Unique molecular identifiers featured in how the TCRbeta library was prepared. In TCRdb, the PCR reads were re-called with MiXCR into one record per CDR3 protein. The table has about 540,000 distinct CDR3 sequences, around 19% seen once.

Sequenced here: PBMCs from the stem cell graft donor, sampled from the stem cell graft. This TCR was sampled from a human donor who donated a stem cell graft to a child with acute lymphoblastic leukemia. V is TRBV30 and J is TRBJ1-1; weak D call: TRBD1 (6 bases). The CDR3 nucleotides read TGTGCCTGGGGCAGGGGAGGGGGCACTGAAGCTTTCTTT. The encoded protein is CAWGRGGGTEAFF.